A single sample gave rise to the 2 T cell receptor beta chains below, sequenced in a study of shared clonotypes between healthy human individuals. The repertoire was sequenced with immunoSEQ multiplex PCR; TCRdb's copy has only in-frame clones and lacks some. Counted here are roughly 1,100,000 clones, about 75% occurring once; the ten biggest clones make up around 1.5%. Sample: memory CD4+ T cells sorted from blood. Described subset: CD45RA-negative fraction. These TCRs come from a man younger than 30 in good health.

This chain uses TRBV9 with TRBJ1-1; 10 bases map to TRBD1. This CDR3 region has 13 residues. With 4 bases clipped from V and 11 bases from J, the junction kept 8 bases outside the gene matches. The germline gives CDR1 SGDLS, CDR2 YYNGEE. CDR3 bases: TGTGCCAGCAGCTCCGACCCGGGACAGGGGGCTTTCTTT. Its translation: CASSSDPGQGAFF.

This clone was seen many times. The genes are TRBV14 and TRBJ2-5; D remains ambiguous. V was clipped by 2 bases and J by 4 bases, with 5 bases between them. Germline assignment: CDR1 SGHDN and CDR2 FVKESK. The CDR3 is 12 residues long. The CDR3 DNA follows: TGTGCCAGCAGCCAAAGTGTAGAGACCCAGTACTTC. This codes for CASSQSVETQYF.